This T cell receptor beta chain was captured by sequencing in a study of OX40 agonist ivuxolimab in advanced cancers. Study-wide context: The costimulatory receptor OX40 (CD134) was targeted by ivuxolimab, a fully human IgG2 agonistic monoclonal antibody. Intravenous ivuxolimab was administered to patients every 2 weeks at six dose levels: 0.01, 0.1, 0.3, 1.5, 3 and 10 mg/kg. The purpose of peripheral TCRbeta sequencing was to test whether ivuxolimab changed TCR sequence diversity and led to clonal T-cell expansion. Among the 50 to 55 dose-escalation patients, about 19 had hepatocellular carcinoma, roughly 15 melanoma, 9 renal cell carcinoma and 9 head and neck cancer. A male proportion of nearly 85% and a mean age of about 60 years, ranging from roughly 20 to 80, were recorded for the dose-escalation cohort. Partial responses were achieved by three dose-escalation patients, of whom one had hepatocellular carcinoma and two had cutaneous melanoma. The paper covers the monotherapy dose-escalation part of the phase I ivuxolimab trial, which included N ≈ 54 patients. Patients were allowed to have had prior anti-PD-1, anti-PD-L1 or anti-CTLA-4 therapy, and roughly 40% of the dose-escalation patients had been treated with checkpoint inhibitors.

On this clone itself: This receptor's antigen is unknown. No base quality information exists; no much larger clone differs at one position.

Paper-wide results and their limitations: Low levels of normalized T-cell clonal expansion were also seen in some patients who did not respond. After ivuxolimab, more expanded clones were found on average in CD8+ T cells than in CD4+ T cells. In partial responders in the 0.1-3.0 mg/kg groups, normalized peripheral clonal expansion was found to be among the lowest, especially among CD8+ T cells. Which antigens the clonally expanded peripheral T cells were specific for was not determined. At doses of 0.1 to 3.0 mg/kg, clonal expansion of both CD4+ and CD8+ blood T cells was observed from baseline to week 6.

To sequence the TCRbeta CDR3 region, genomic DNA was isolated from the sorted cells. The immunoSEQ Assay was used to sequence the TCRbeta CDR3 regions. TCRdb stores this immuneACCESS table with in-frame sequences only. Part of the clones is absent; in the studies checked, under half of the shortfall reflects unresolved V genes, and no reason is known for the rest. This sample holds roughly 46,000 clones; just over 85% were observed only once. Clones ranked in the top ten supply roughly three fifths of the sample. Patients with a history of autoimmune disease or receiving systemic immunosuppression were excluded from the trial. Peripheral blood for TCR sequencing was collected from all dose cohorts at baseline, on cycle 4 day 1, and on cycle 7 day 1. Samples came from an open-label, multicenter, first-in-human phase I dose-escalation trial of ivuxolimab. Adults with locally advanced or metastatic melanoma, renal cell carcinoma, hepatocellular carcinoma or head and neck squamous cell carcinoma were enrolled in the trial. CD4+ and CD8+ T cells were sorted separately from peripheral blood before TCR sequencing.

The sequence was collected from an adult with an advanced solid tumor such as melanoma, head and neck, liver or kidney cancer. Sequencing was performed on CD4+ or CD8+ T cells sorted from blood, taken in a trial of the OX40 agonist ivuxolimab.

CDR3 protein: CASSISGAGSSYNEQFF. The DNA sequence reads TGTGCCAGTAGTATCTCTGGAGCGGGAAGCTCCTACAATGAGCAGTTCTTC. Rearrangement joined TRBV19 to TRBJ2-1; 7 middle bases align to TRBD2. The germline V end is reduced by 3 bases and the J end by 0 bases; junction bases left unmatched: 8. From the cysteine through the phenylalanine, the CDR3 covers 17 amino acids. The entry retains the CDR3 DNA only, 51 bases that are in frame from base 1. From a lookup of the germline V gene (reference sequence), CDR1 and CDR2 are LNHDA and SQIVND.